The 9 T cell receptor beta chains below all came from one sample that was sequenced in a study of CD8+ T cells in alopecia areata. In each case, RNA was isolated and then reverse transcribed into cDNA as the sequencing template. Using immunoSEQ multiplex PCR, the repertoire was profiled, and TCRdb retains in-frame clones only, with some absent. There are some 20,000 clones in the sample; around 66% occur only once, and 6% to 7.5% lies in the top ten. Alopecia areata patients provided lesional scalp punch biopsies and peripheral blood. Sequenced here: skin, sampled at week 0. The receptors were gathered from a human donor with alopecia areata.

The V and J genes are TRBV7-9 and TRBJ2-1; 10 nucleotides agree with TRBD1. The CDR3 length is 16 residues. Trimming took 3 bases from V and 4 from J; bases not matched to a gene: 6. CDR1 is SEHNR, CDR2 FQNEAQ, per germline (reference sequence). The CDR3, as DNA: TGTGCCAGCAGCTTCCCGGGACAGGGGTGGTACAATGAGCAGTTCTTC. Translating gives CASSFPGQGWYNEQFF. Filled out from reference TRBV7-9 and TRBJ2-1, the complete variable domain reads DTGVSQNPRHKITKRGQNVTFRCDPISEHNRLYWYRQTLGQGPEFLTYFQNEAQLEKSRLLSDRFSAERPKGSFSTLEIQRTEQGDSAMYLCASSFPGQGWYNEQFFGPGTRLTVL.

The chain uses TRBV6-5 and TRBJ1-2; TRBD1 is a possible D gene (5 bases). This CDR3 has 15 residues. Germline V gene sequence: CDR1 MNHEY, CDR2 SVGAGI. V dropped 5 bases and J dropped 0 bases, with 13 bases sitting between them. The CDR3 sequence: CASSKSRTTNYGYTF. The DNA of the CDR3 is TGTGCCAGCAGTAAGTCCAGGACAACTAACTATGGCTACACCTTC.

The rearrangement joins TRBV11-2 to TRBJ2-2; the match to TRBD2 covers 8 bases. Losses at the gene ends were 8 bases for V and 2 bases for J; bases not matched to a gene: 19. CDR3 length: 19 residues. Germline CDR1 SGHAT, CDR2 FQNNGV. The CDR3 DNA is TGTGCCAGCCGCTCCTCAAGGCCGCGGGGGGCGAACAACACCGGGGAGCTGTTTTTT. This encodes CASRSSRPRGANNTGELFF.

This chain links TRBV18 with TRBJ1-2; D gene uncertain. Germline values: CDR1 KGHSH, CDR2 LQKENI. The V end lost 6 bases, the J end lost 3 bases, and 11 bases lay between the germline ends. The CDR3 length is 13 residues. The chain's CDR3 is CASSPLGDYGYTF. The DNA of the CDR3 is TGTGCCAGCTCTCCATTAGGAGACTATGGCTACACCTTC.

The V and J genes are TRBV11-1 and TRBJ2-7; D is unclear. Germline values: CDR1 SGHAT, CDR2 FQDESV (reference sequence). Trimming took off 2 bases at V and 4 bases at J, with 12 bases between the two ends. The length of the CDR3 is 14 residues. The CDR3 sequence is CASSLRAGPYEQYF. CDR3 DNA: TGTGCCAGCAGCTTAAGAGCAGGCCCATACGAGCAGTACTTC. Looking up the rest from reference TRBV11-1 and TRBJ2-7 gives the full variable domain: EAEVAQSPRYKITEKSQAVAFWCDPISGHATLYWYRQILGQGPELLVQFQDESVVDDSQLPKDRFSAERLKGVDSTLKIQPAELGDSAMYLCASSLRAGPYEQYFGPGTRLTVT.

This rearrangement joins TRBV5-1 to TRBJ1-1; D remains ambiguous. Germline CDR1 is SGHRS and CDR2 is YFSETQ. The CDR3 is 13 amino acids. V lost 7 bases, J lost 1 base, and 11 bases lay in between. The CDR3 nucleotides read TGCGCCAGCCGACCGGAGGGGAACACTGAAGCTTTCTTT. This codes for CASRPEGNTEAFF.

The chain recombines TRBV7-8 with TRBJ2-3, with 8 bases matching TRBD2. With 1 base clipped from V and 2 bases from J, the junction kept 8 bases outside the gene matches. Germline V lookup: CDR1 SGHVS, CDR2 FQNEAQ. This CDR3 region has 17 residues. Here the CDR3 DNA reads TGTGCCAGCAGCTTAGTCTGGCGGGGGGAGGTCACAGATACGCAGTATTTT. Protein product: CASSLVWRGEVTDTQYF.

The chain links TRBV5-6 to TRBJ1-2; D may be TRBD1 (5 bases). The CDR3 has 13 amino acids. Germline CDR1 SGHDT, CDR2 YYEEEE. Trimming stripped 0 bases from V and 6 bases from J, with 9 bases between. The CDR3 DNA reads as TGTGCCAGCAGCTTGGTGGCGGGGGATGGCTACACCTTC. Its protein is CASSLVAGDGYTF.

The chain joins TRBV27 to TRBJ2-7, with 9 bases identical to TRBD2. Germline V gives CDR1 MNHEY, CDR2 SMNVEV (reference sequence). V was pared by 2 bases and J by 2 bases, with 7 bases of the junction left unmatched. The CDR3 sequence is 16 residues long. The CDR3 sequence: CASSLGASGVTYEQYF. Written as DNA, the CDR3 is TGTGCCAGCAGTTTAGGGGCTAGCGGGGTGACCTACGAGCAGTACTTC.